The 21 T cell receptor beta chains below were found in one sample sequenced in a study of cytomegalovirus exposure and HLA in healthy donors. PCR used 60 Vbeta primers and 13 Jbeta primers. The protocol was immunoSEQ multiplex PCR, while the TCRdb copy is restricted to in-frame clones and leaves out a portion. Counted here are 200,000 to 250,000 clones, approximately 70% occurring once; the ten biggest clones make up around 2.6%. The material sequenced was PBMCs. All receptors come from a middle-aged man in good health and CMV-seropositive.

The chain is built from TRBV9 and TRBJ2-1; 10 nucleotides match TRBD2. The CDR3 has 15 amino acids. V dropped 0 bases and J dropped 3; count of bases not matched to a gene: 0. In germline, CDR1 is SGDLS, CDR2 YYNGEE. The CDR3 protein is CASSVASGGYNEQFF. CDR3 sequence (DNA): TGTGCCAGCAGCGTAGCTAGCGGGGGCTACAATGAGCAGTTCTTC.

The V call is TRBV19, the J call TRBJ1-2; 7 bases line up with TRBD1. The germline V gene encodes CDR1 LNHDA and CDR2 SQIVND (reference sequence). This CDR3 spans 14 amino acids. V trimming: 3 bases; J trimming: 5 bases; junction bases outside the gene matches: 6. In nucleotides, the CDR3 is TGTGCCAGTAGTATTGGGACAGCCAATTATGGCTACACCTTC. Protein product: CASSIGTANYGYTF.

This clone occurred once. The chain is built from TRBV5-1 and TRBJ2-7; 8 bases align to TRBD1. The CDR3 has 15 amino acids. CDR1 is SGHRS, CDR2 YFSETQ, per germline. After removal of 4 bases from V and 6 bases from J, the junction contained 12 bases not matched to a gene. The CDR3 sequence is CASSPTGGRISEQYF. The CDR3 DNA sequence: TGCGCCAGCAGCCCTACAGGGGGTCGGATTAGCGAGCAGTACTTC.

As regards this clone: This sample also contains other DNA sequences that code for the same CDR3. This rearrangement joins TRBV6-1 to TRBJ1-6; TRBD1 matches 7 bases. CDR1 and CDR2 from the germline V gene are MNHNS and SASEGT. Trimming cost V 1 base and J 7 bases; bases outside gene matches: 1. This CDR3 is built from 14 residues. As DNA, the CDR3 is TGTGCCAGCAGTGAAGGGACAGGAAATTCACCCCTCCACTTT. Amino acids: CASSEGTGNSPLHF.

V gene TRBV7-2 combines with J gene TRBJ2-7; 14 bases align to TRBD2. This CDR3 is 14 amino acids long. The junction had 4 bases not matched to a gene; V was cut back by 3 bases and J by 9 bases. Germline V gene sequence: CDR1 SGHTA, CDR2 FQGNSA. CDR3 in amino acids: CASSLTSGGDVQYF. CDR3 DNA: TGTGCCAGCAGCTTGACTAGCGGGGGGGATGTGCAGTACTTC.

The chain links TRBV7-3 to TRBJ2-5; D is unclear. Germline V gene lookup returns CDR1 SGHTA and CDR2 FQGTGA. The CDR3 runs to 13 residues. V gave up 3 bases and J gave up 1 base, with 6 bases separating them. CDR3 amino acids: CASSFSGQETQYF. The CDR3 nucleotides read TGTGCCAGCAGCTTTTCGGGCCAAGAGACCCAGTACTTC.

This clone appeared a few times. The chain's CDR3 is CASSEEGREGAFF. CDR3 DNA sequence: TGTGCCAGCAGTGAAGAGGGCAGGGAGGGAGCTTTCTTT. The chain has TRBV6-1 and TRBJ1-1; D is perhaps TRBD1 (5 bases). The CDR3 totals 13 residues. Germline assignment: CDR1 MNHNS and CDR2 SASEGT. Trimming left V 1 base short and J 10 bases short, with 13 bases between.

The chain has TRBV25-1 and TRBJ2-7; TRBD2 is a possible D gene (6 bases). Germline loops: CDR1 MGHDK, CDR2 SYGVNS. There are 13 residues in the CDR3. V lost 1 base and J lost 5, with 9 bases in between. The CDR3 DNA is TGTGCCAGCAGTGAATGGGGGGTAAACGAGCAGTACTTC. It translates to CASSEWGVNEQYF.

J is TRBJ1-5 and V is TRBV7-2, with 7 bases identical to TRBD1. CDR1 and CDR2 from the germline V gene are SGHTA and FQGNSA. After removal of 5 bases from V and 9 bases from J, the junction contained 13 bases not matched to a gene. The CDR3 loop spans 15 amino acids. The CDR3 loop is CASSDGTVVKRPQHF. The CDR3 bases are TGTGCCAGCAGCGACGGGACAGTCGTTAAGAGGCCCCAGCATTTT.

CDR3 protein: CASSQARSWERGTQYF. CDR3 nucleotides: TGTGCCAGCAGCCAAGCTCGGTCTTGGGAAAGGGGGACCCAGTACTTC. The V gene is TRBV14, the J gene TRBJ2-5; possible D gene TRBD1, 5 bases. The CDR3 has 16 amino acids. The germline CDR1 and CDR2 sequences are SGHDN and FVKESK. The V gene lost 1 base and the J gene lost 7 bases, with 19 bases spanning the gap. The entire variable domain, with the rest obtained from reference TRBV14 and TRBJ2-5, is as follows: EAGVTQFPSHSVIEKGQTVTLRCDPISGHDNLYWYRRVMGKEIKFLLHFVKESKQDESGMPNNRFLAERTGGTYSTLKVQPAELEDSGVYFCASSQARSWERGTQYFGPGTRLLVL.

This clone was observed many times. The chain employs TRBV19 and TRBJ1-5, with D tentatively TRBD1 (6 bases). CDR3 length: 14 residues. Germline values: CDR1 LNHDA, CDR2 SQIVND (reference sequence). Trimming cost V 6 bases and J 5 bases, with 14 bases left between them. CDR3 sequence (DNA): TGTGCCAGTAGCTCCGGGGGGGGCTATCAGCCCCAGCATTTT. It encodes CASSSGGGYQPQHF.

This clone has a handful of counts. The V call is TRBV5-1, the J call TRBJ2-7; D not certain. The CDR3 is 11 amino acids. Germline CDR1 and CDR2: SGHRS and YFSETQ. Trimming took off 0 bases at V and 5 bases at J, with 3 bases between the two ends. CDR3 DNA sequence: TGCGCCAGCAGCTTGGGGCACGAGCAGTACTTC. This codes for CASSLGHEQYF.

The chain couples TRBV6-5 to TRBJ2-7; 7 nucleotides align to TRBD1. Germline V gene lookup returns CDR1 MNHEY and CDR2 SVGAGI. This CDR3 has 13 residues. The junction had 5 bases not matched to a gene; V was cut back by 4 bases and J by 5 bases. Written as DNA, the CDR3 is TGTGCCAGCAGTTCTCTACAGGGGAACGAGCAGTACTTC. Protein: CASSSLQGNEQYF.

The chain combines TRBV19 with TRBJ2-1, with a tentative D call TRBD1 (6 bases). This CDR3 is 11 amino acids long. Trimming took 5 bases from V and 8 from J, leaving 7 bases between them. Germline lookup yields CDR1 LNHDA and CDR2 SQIVND (reference sequence). This chain's CDR3 is CASSEGDEQFF. The CDR3 DNA is TGTGCCAGTAGTGAGGGGGATGAGCAGTTCTTC.

This clone came up a few times. The chain employs TRBV5-4 and TRBJ2-6; no clear D. CDR3 length: 16 amino acids. The V and J ends lost 0 bases and 0 bases respectively, with 7 bases between them. In germline, CDR1 is SGHNT, CDR2 YYREEE (reference sequence). CDR3 bases: TGTGCCAGCAGCTTGGGTAGTAGCTCTGGGGCCAACGTCCTGACTTTC. It translates to CASSLGSSSGANVLTF.

This clone appeared a few times. The same CDR3 is also encoded by other DNA sequences in this sample. The rearrangement uses TRBV5-4 and TRBJ2-7; possible D gene TRBD1, 6 bases. Germline lookup yields CDR1 SGHNT and CDR2 YYREEE (reference sequence). V was trimmed by 2 bases and J by 5 bases, leaving 8 bases between them. CDR3 length: 12 amino acids. The DNA of the CDR3 is TGTGCCAGCAGCTTACAGGGTGACGAGCAGTACTTC. Its protein is CASSLQGDEQYF.

CDR3 region: CASSSGVPGTDTQYF. The DNA for the CDR3 is TGTGCCAGCAGCTCAGGGGTGCCCGGCACAGATACGCAGTATTTT. This chain joins TRBV7-2 and TRBJ2-3; TRBD1 might be the D (6 bases). Germline loops: CDR1 SGHTA, CDR2 FQGNSA. Trimming removed 4 bases at V and 1 base at J, with 12 bases between. This CDR3 is built from 15 residues.

Concerning this clone itself: This CDR3 fails to terminate in the conserved phenylalanine or tryptophan, so it likely reflects a read error. The DNA is left out, because the CDR3 cannot be placed on it with certainty; the CDR3 is given as TCRdb lists it. The rearrangement uses TRBV15 and TRBJ1-2; the table assigns TRBD1, which was not confirmed against the DNA. Germline V gives CDR1 LNHNV, CDR2 YYDKDF (reference sequence). The CDR3 has 11 residues if both end residues are counted. CDR3 residues: CATSSDSPHTL.

The rearrangement links TRBV4-1 to TRBJ2-5, with 7 bases aligning to TRBD1. TRBJ2-7 matches the DNA end more closely, so the J call is doubtful. The CDR3 spans 15 residues. Germline V gene data show CDR1 as MGHRA and CDR2 as YSYEKL. The CDR3 sequence: CASSQDFGTVYEQYF. The CDR3 DNA follows: TGCGCCAGCAGCCAAGATTTTGGGACAGTCTACGAGCAGTACTTC.

The chain joins TRBV5-1 to TRBJ2-7; 10 nucleotides agree with TRBD1. Germline assignment: CDR1 SGHRS and CDR2 YFSETQ. J was trimmed by 5 bases and V by 3 bases; bases with no gene match: 2. The CDR3 totals 13 residues. CDR3 sequence: CASSWGTGDEQYF. Here the CDR3 DNA reads TGCGCCAGCAGCTGGGGGACAGGGGACGAGCAGTACTTC.

V and J are TRBV14 and TRBJ2-5; TRBD1 matches 7 bases. Trimming at V came to 3 bases and at J to 2 bases, leaving 9 bases not matched to a gene. The CDR3 is 16 amino acids. Germline values: CDR1 SGHDN, CDR2 FVKESK. As DNA, the CDR3 is TGTGCCAGCAGCCAGCACAGGGGATGGGCGCAAGAGACCCAGTACTTC. It translates to CASSQHRGWAQETQYF.